This T cell receptor (beta chain) comes out of a study of cytotoxic CD8 clonotypes in ibrutinib-treated CLL. This clone occurred once. The length of the CDR3 is 11 residues. CDR1 is MDHEN and CDR2 is SYDVKM in the germline V gene. V was pared by 4 bases and J by 4 bases, with 3 bases between. The repertoire was sequenced with immunoSEQ multiplex PCR; TCRdb's copy has only in-frame clones and lacks some. The sample lists 200,000 to 250,000 clones; roughly 70% were seen once. The clonotype originates from a human donor with chronic lymphocytic leukemia. The material sequenced was PBMCs, taken after 24 months of ibrutinib treatment. V usage is TRBV28 and J usage is TRBJ2-3, with D hard to call. DNA of the CDR3: TGTGCCAGCAGTTGGGCAGATACGCAGTATTTT. Its translation is CASSWADTQYF.